The rows below give T cell receptor beta chains drawn from one sample of a study of OX40 agonist ivuxolimab in advanced cancers. Profiling relied on immunoSEQ multiplex PCR, and the TCRdb table lists in-frame clones only, not all of them. The sample includes roughly 35,000 clones, approximately 82% seen only once; the top ten take less than 2%. Sequencing used CD4+ or CD8+ T cells sorted from blood, obtained in a trial of the OX40 agonist ivuxolimab. These receptors all stem from an adult with an advanced solid tumor such as melanoma, head and neck, liver or kidney cancer. The CDR3 runs from the conserved cysteine through the conserved F or W. A D gene is named only where the DNA matches it firmly. The size of a clone is reported for some rows only, either as once, few or many, or as a class for expanded clones.

V gene: TRBV6-5; J gene: TRBJ1-1; D gene: .; clone size: .; CDR3 DNA: TGTGCCAGCAGGCGGGACAACCGACGGCACACTGAAGCTTTCTTT; CDR3 protein: CASRRDNRRHTEAFF
V gene: TRBV7-2; J gene: TRBJ2-1; D gene: .; clone size: .; CDR3 DNA: TGTGCCAGCAGCTTAACTGAGTTAGAGCTATTCTTC; CDR3 protein: CASSLTELELFF
V gene: TRBV7-9; J gene: TRBJ1-1; D gene: TRBD1; clone size: once; CDR3 DNA: TGTGCCAGCAGCCTCGACAGGGGGACTGAAGCTTTCTTT; CDR3 protein: CASSLDRGTEAFF
V gene: TRBV11-2; J gene: TRBJ1-2; D gene: TRBD1; clone size: once; CDR3 DNA: TGTGCCAGCAGCCGACTACAGGGGCGCGACTATGGCTACACCTTC; CDR3 protein: CASSRLQGRDYGYTF
V gene: TRBV7-2; J gene: TRBJ2-2; D gene: TRBD1; clone size: .; CDR3 DNA: TGTGCCAGCAGCTTAGCGCCCCCAGGGACAGGGAACACCGGGGAGCTGTTTTTT; CDR3 protein: CASSLAPPGTGNTGELFF
V gene: TRBV4-1; J gene: TRBJ2-3; D gene: TRBD2; clone size: .; CDR3 DNA: TGCGCCAGCAGCCAGACTAGCGGGGGGGCCCAGATAGCGGCAGGTACGCAGTATTTT; CDR3 protein: CASSQTSGGAQIAAGTQYF
V gene: TRBV6-5; J gene: TRBJ2-1; D gene: .; clone size: .; CDR3 DNA: TGTGCCAGCAGTTACCCACTTTTAGCGGACAATGAGCAGTTCTTC; CDR3 protein: CASSYPLLADNEQFF
V gene: TRBV7-2; J gene: TRBJ2-3; D gene: .; clone size: .; CDR3 DNA: TGTGCCAGCAGCCCCCAGGGACTTAGCACAGATACGCAGTATTTT; CDR3 protein: CASSPQGLSTDTQYF
V gene: TRBV4-3; J gene: TRBJ2-2; D gene: .; clone size: .; CDR3 DNA: TGCGCCAGCAGCCAAGACCGCCGCCAACGGGGCGGGGCGTACACCGGGGAGCTGTTTTTT; CDR3 protein: CASSQDRRQRGGAYTGELFF
V gene: TRBV7-2; J gene: TRBJ2-4; D gene: .; clone size: .; CDR3 DNA: TGTGCCAGCAGCTTAGAGGGTCAGGGAGGCATTCAGTACTTC; CDR3 protein: CASSLEGQGGIQYF
V gene: TRBV7-8; J gene: TRBJ2-3; D gene: .; clone size: .; CDR3 DNA: TGTGCCAGCAGCTTAGCGGGGGGGCCATCAGATACGCAGTATTTT; CDR3 protein: CASSLAGGPSDTQYF
V gene: TRBV19; J gene: TRBJ2-2; D gene: .; clone size: once; CDR3 DNA: TGTGCCAGTAGTATAACCGCAAACACCGGGGAGCTGTTTTTT; CDR3 protein: CASSITANTGELFF
V gene: TRBV15; J gene: TRBJ2-2; D gene: .; clone size: .; CDR3 DNA: TGTGCCACCAGCAGAGATTTCTCAGGCGGGGAGCTGTTTTTT; CDR3 protein: CATSRDFSGGELFF
V gene: TRBV5-4; J gene: TRBJ1-3; D gene: .; clone size: .; CDR3 DNA: TGTGCCAGCAGCTTGGCCTTTTCCACCATATATTTT; CDR3 protein: CASSLAFSTIYF
V gene: TRBV12-5; J gene: TRBJ1-2; D gene: .; clone size: once; CDR3 DNA: TGTGCTAGTGGTTTGGCAGCCGACTATGGCTACACCTTC; CDR3 protein: CASGLAADYGYTF
V gene: TRBV5-6; J gene: TRBJ1-1; D gene: .; clone size: .; CDR3 DNA: TGTGCCAGCAGCTTGGGTTGGGGGGGCGGAACTGAAGCTTTCTTT; CDR3 protein: CASSLGWGGGTEAFF
V gene: TRBV7-2; J gene: TRBJ2-7; D gene: .; clone size: once; CDR3 DNA: TGTGCCAGCAGCTTATCCGGGATCCTGCAGTACTTC; CDR3 protein: CASSLSGILQYF
V gene: TRBV13; J gene: TRBJ1-4; D gene: .; clone size: .; CDR3 DNA: TGTGCCAGCAGCTTAGGCGGGGCGGGTGAAAAACTGTTTTTT; CDR3 protein: CASSLGGAGEKLFF
V gene: TRBV5-6; J gene: TRBJ1-5; D gene: .; clone size: .; CDR3 DNA: TGTGCCAGCAGCTGGGGGGGGCGTAGGAGCAATCAGCCCCAGCATTTT; CDR3 protein: CASSWGGRRSNQPQHF
V gene: TRBV7-9; J gene: TRBJ1-2; D gene: .; clone size: .; CDR3 DNA: TGTGCCAGCAGCTTAGGGAGGGCAGGTCTCTATGGCTACACCTTC; CDR3 protein: CASSLGRAGLYGYTF
V gene: TRBV6-6; J gene: TRBJ1-5; D gene: .; clone size: .; CDR3 DNA: TGTGCCAGCAGTCCGCTGGGGAGCAATCAGCCCCAGCATTTT; CDR3 protein: CASSPLGSNQPQHF
V gene: TRBV6-5; J gene: TRBJ1-1; D gene: .; clone size: .; CDR3 DNA: TGTGCCAGCAGGAAAGAAGCAGTAATGAACACTGAAGCTTTCTTT; CDR3 protein: CASRKEAVMNTEAFF
V gene: TRBV9; J gene: TRBJ2-2; D gene: .; clone size: .; CDR3 DNA: TGTGCCAGCAGCTCAGCCCTGGGTATCAACACCGGGGAGCTGTTTTTT; CDR3 protein: CASSSALGINTGELFF
V gene: TRBV4-1; J gene: TRBJ1-2; D gene: .; clone size: .; CDR3 DNA: TGCGCCAGCAGCCGAGGGCAGGGAGAGGTATTGGGGGGCTACACCTTC; CDR3 protein: CASSRGQGEVLGGYTF
V gene: TRBV7-2; J gene: TRBJ1-4; D gene: .; clone size: .; CDR3 DNA: TGTGCCACCGGCAGGGTTATTGGGGAAAAACTGTTTTTT; CDR3 protein: CATGRVIGEKLFF
V gene: TRBV6-5; J gene: TRBJ1-2; D gene: .; clone size: once; CDR3 DNA: TGTGCCAGCAGCGAAAGGGATCGCTATGGCTACACCTTC; CDR3 protein: CASSERDRYGYTF
V gene: TRBV5-4; J gene: TRBJ1-1; D gene: .; clone size: .; CDR3 DNA: TGTGCCAGCAGCTCGGACCCCCCTGTGACTGAAGCTTTCTTT; CDR3 protein: CASSSDPPVTEAFF
V gene: TRBV4-3; J gene: TRBJ1-1; D gene: .; clone size: .; CDR3 DNA: TGCGCCAGCAGCTATATTCTCAGGGGAATGAACACTGAAGCTTTCTTT; CDR3 protein: CASSYILRGMNTEAFF
V gene: TRBV18; J gene: TRBJ2-5; D gene: .; clone size: once; CDR3 DNA: TGTGCCAGCTCCCCGTTACCCCAAGAGACCCAGTACTTC; CDR3 protein: CASSPLPQETQYF
V gene: TRBV2; J gene: TRBJ2-2; D gene: .; clone size: once; CDR3 DNA: TGTGCCAGCAGTGGAGTCCTGAGGACCGGGGAGCTGTTTTTT; CDR3 protein: CASSGVLRTGELFF
V gene: TRBV18; J gene: TRBJ1-5; D gene: TRBD1; clone size: .; CDR3 DNA: TGTGCCAGCTCAGCCCGGGACAGGGGCGTTCAGCCCCAGCATTTT; CDR3 protein: CASSARDRGVQPQHF
V gene: TRBV19; J gene: TRBJ1-3; D gene: .; clone size: .; CDR3 DNA: TGTGCCAGTAGTGTGGGAAGGTCTGGAAACACCATATATTTT; CDR3 protein: CASSVGRSGNTIYF
V gene: TRBV7-9; J gene: TRBJ2-1; D gene: TRBD2; clone size: few; CDR3 DNA: TGTGCCAGCAGCCGAGTCCGGGGGGGGCCTAATGAGCAGTTCTTC; CDR3 protein: CASSRVRGGPNEQFF